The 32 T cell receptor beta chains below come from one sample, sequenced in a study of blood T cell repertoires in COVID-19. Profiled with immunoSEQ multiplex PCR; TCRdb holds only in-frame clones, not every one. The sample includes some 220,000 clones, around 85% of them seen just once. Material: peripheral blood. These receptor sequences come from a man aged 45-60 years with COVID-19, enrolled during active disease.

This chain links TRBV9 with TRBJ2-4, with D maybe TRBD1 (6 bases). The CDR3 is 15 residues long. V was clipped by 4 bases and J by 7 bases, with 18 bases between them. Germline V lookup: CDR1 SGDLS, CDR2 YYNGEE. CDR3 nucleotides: TGTGCCAGCAGCCCCTCGACACAGGGAACCAACATTCAGTACTTC. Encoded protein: CASSPSTQGTNIQYF.

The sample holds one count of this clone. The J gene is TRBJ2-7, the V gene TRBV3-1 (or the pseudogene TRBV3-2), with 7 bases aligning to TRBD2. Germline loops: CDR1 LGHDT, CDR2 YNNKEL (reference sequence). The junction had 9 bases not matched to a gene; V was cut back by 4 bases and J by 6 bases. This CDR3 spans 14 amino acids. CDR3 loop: CASSRDYSLGEQYF. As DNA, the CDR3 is TGTGCCAGCAGCCGGGACTATAGTTTGGGCGAGCAGTACTTC.

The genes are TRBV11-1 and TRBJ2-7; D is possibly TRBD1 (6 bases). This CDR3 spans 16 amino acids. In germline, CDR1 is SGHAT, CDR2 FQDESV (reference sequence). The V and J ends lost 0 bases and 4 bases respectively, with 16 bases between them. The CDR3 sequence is CASSLARGGAQYEQYF. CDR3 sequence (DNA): TGTGCCAGCAGCTTAGCGAGAGGGGGTGCGCAATACGAGCAGTACTTC. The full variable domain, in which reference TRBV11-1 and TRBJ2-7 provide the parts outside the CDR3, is EAEVAQSPRYKITEKSQAVAFWCDPISGHATLYWYRQILGQGPELLVQFQDESVVDDSQLPKDRFSAERLKGVDSTLKIQPAELGDSAMYLCASSLARGGAQYEQYFGPGTRLTVT.

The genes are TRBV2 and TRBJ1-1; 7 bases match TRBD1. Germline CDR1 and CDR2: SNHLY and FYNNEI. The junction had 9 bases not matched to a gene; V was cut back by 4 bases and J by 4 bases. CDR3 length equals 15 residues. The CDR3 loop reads CASSGYRGISTEAFF. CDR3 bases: TGTGCCAGCAGTGGATACAGGGGAATAAGCACTGAAGCTTTCTTT. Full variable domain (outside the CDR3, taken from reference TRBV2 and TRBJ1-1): EPEVTQTPSHQVTQMGQEVILRCVPISNHLYFYWYRQILGQKVEFLVSFYNNEISEKSEIFDDQFSVERPDGSNFTLKIRSTKLEDSAMYFCASSGYRGISTEAFFGQGTRLTVV.

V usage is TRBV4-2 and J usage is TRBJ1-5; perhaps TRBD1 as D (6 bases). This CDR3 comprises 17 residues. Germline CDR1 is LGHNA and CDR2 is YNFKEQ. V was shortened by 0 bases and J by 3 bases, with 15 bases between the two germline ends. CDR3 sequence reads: CASSQDWAGASNQPQHF. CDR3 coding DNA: TGTGCCAGCAGCCAAGATTGGGCAGGGGCTTCCAATCAGCCCCAGCATTTT.

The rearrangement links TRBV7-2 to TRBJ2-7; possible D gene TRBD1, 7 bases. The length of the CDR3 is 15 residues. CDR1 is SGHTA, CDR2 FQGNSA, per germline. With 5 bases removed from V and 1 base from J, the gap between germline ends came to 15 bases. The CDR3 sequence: CASSPQGGVSYEQYF. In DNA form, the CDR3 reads TGTGCCAGCAGCCCCCAGGGGGGCGTTTCCTACGAGCAGTACTTC.

CDR3 amino acids: CASSRFGQITGELFF. DNA of the CDR3: TGTGCCAGCAGCCGATTTGGACAGATCACCGGGGAGCTGTTTTTT. The V call is TRBV3-1 (or the pseudogene TRBV3-2), the J call TRBJ2-2, with D maybe TRBD1 (6 bases). Per the germline V gene, CDR1 is LGHDT and CDR2 is YNNKEL (reference sequence). The CDR3 length is 15 residues. Deletions cut 4 bases from V and 4 bases from J, with 13 bases between.

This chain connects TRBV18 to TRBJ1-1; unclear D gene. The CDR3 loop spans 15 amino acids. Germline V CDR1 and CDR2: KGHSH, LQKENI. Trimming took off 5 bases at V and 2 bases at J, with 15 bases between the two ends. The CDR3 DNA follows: TGTGCCAGCTCAAACGGAGGCGGCCTCAACACTGAAGCTTTCTTT. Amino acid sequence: CASSNGGGLNTEAFF.

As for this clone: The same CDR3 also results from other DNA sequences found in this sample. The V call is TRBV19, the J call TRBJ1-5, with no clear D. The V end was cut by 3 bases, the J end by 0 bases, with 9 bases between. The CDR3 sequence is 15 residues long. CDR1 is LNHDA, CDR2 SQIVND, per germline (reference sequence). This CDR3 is CASSISGYSNQPQHF. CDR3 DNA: TGTGCCAGTAGTATTTCGGGATATAGCAATCAGCCCCAGCATTTT.

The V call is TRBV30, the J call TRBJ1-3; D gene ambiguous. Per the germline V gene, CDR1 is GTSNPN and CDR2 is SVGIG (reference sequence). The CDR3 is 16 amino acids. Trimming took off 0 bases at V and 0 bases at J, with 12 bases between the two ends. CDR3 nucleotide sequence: TGTGCCTGGAGTGTACTGAACCCGTTCTCTGGAAACACCATATATTTT. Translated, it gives CAWSVLNPFSGNTIYF.

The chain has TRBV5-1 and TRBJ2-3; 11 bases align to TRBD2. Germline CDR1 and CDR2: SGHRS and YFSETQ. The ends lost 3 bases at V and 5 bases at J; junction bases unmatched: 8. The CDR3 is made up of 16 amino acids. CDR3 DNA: TGCGCCAGCAGCTCCAGCATAGCGGGGGGGCAAGATACGCAGTATTTT. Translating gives CASSSSIAGGQDTQYF. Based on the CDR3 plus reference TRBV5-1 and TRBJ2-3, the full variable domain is KAGVTQTPRYLIKTRGQQVTLSCSPISGHRSVSWYQQTPGQGLQFLFEYFSETQRNKGNFPGRFSGRQFSNSRSEMNVSTLELGDSALYLCASSSSIAGGQDTQYFGPGTRLTVL.

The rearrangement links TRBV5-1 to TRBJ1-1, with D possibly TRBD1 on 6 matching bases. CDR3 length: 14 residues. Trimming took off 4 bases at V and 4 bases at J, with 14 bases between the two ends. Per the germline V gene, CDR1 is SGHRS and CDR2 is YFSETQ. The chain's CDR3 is CASSQFNRATEAFF. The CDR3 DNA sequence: TGCGCCAGCAGCCAGTTTAACAGGGCCACTGAAGCTTTCTTT.

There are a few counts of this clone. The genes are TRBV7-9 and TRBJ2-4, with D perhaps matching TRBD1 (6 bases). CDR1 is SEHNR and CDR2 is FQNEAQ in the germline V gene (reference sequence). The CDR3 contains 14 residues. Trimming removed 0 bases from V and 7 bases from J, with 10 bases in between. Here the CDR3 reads CASSLALGANIQYF. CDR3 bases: TGTGCCAGCAGCTTAGCGCTGGGGGCGAACATTCAGTACTTC.

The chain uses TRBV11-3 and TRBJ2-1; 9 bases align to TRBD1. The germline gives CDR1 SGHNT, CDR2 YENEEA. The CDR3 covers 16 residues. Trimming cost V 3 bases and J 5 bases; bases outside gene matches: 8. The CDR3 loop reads CASSFRMTGGNNEQFF. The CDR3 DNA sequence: TGTGCCAGCAGCTTCCGAATGACAGGGGGTAACAATGAGCAGTTCTTC.

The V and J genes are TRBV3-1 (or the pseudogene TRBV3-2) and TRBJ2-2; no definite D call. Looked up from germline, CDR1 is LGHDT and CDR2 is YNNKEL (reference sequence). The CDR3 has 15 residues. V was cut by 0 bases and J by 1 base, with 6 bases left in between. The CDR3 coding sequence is TGTGCCAGCAGCCAAGATGCTATGAACACCGGGGAGCTGTTTTTT. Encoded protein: CASSQDAMNTGELFF.

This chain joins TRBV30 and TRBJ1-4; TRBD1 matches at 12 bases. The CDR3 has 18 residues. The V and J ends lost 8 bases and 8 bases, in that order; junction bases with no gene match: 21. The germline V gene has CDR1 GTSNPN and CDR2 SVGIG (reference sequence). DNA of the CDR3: TGTGCCGGAAAACCCCCCCCGGGACAGGGGGCAGCTTGGGAAAAACTGTTTTTT. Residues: CAGKPPPGQGAAWEKLFF.

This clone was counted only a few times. The CDR3 DNA follows: TGTGCCAGCAGCTTGGGGACTTTAACCTATAATTCACCCCTCCACTTT. This translates into CASSLGTLTYNSPLHF. The chain combines TRBV5-6 with TRBJ1-6; D call uncertain. Per the germline V gene, CDR1 is SGHDT and CDR2 is YYEEEE. There are 16 residues in the CDR3. Trimming stripped 0 bases from V and 2 bases from J, with 9 bases between.

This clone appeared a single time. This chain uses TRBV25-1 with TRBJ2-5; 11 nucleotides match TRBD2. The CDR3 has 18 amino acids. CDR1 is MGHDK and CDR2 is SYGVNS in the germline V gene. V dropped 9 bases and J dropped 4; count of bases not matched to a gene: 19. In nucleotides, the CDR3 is TGTGCCAGTGGAACGGGACTAGCGGATCCGGGAGCCCGAGAGACCCAGTACTTC. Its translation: CASGTGLADPGARETQYF.

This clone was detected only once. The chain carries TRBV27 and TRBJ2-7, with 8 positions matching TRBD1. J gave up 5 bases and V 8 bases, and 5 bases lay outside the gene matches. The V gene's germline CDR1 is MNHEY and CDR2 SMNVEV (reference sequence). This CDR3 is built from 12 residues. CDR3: CASQDRGNEQYF. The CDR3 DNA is TGTGCCAGCCAAGACAGGGGAAACGAGCAGTACTTC.

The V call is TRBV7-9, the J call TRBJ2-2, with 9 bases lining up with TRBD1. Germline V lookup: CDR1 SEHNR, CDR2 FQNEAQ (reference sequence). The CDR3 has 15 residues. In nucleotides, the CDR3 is TGTGCAGTCAGTCCGGGACAGGGTAACACCGGGGAGCTGTTTTTT. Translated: CAVSPGQGNTGELFF. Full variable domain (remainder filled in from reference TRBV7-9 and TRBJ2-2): DTGVSQNPRHKITKRGQNVTFRCDPISEHNRLYWYRQTLGQGPEFLTYFQNEAQLEKSRLLSDRFSAERPKGSFSTLEIQRTEQGDSAMYLCAVSPGQGNTGELFFGEGSRLTVL.

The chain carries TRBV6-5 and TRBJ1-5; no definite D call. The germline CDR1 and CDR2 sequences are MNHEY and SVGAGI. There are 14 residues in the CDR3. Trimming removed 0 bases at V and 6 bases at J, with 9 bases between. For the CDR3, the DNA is TGTGCCAGCAGTTACTCCCGGGGTGCTCAGCCCCAGCATTTT. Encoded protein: CASSYSRGAQPQHF.

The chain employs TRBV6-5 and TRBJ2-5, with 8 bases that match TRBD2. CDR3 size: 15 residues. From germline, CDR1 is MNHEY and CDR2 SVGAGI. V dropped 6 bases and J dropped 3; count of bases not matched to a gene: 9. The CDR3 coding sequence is TGTGCCAGCAGGATTGGCGGGGGGCGAAAAGAGACCCAGTACTTC. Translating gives CASRIGGGRKETQYF.

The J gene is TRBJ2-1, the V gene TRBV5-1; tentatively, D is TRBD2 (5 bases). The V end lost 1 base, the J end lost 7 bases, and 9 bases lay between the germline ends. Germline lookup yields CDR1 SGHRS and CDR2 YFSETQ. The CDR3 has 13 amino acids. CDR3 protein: CASSLNRLNEQFF. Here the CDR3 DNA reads TGCGCCAGCAGCTTGAACAGACTAAATGAGCAGTTCTTC.

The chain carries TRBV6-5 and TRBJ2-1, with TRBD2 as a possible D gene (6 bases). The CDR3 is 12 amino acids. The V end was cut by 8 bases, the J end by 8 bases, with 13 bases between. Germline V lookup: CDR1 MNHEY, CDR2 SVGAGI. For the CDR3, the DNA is TGTGCCAGCTCGGGGCCGGGGGATGAGCAGTTCTTC. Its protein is CASSGPGDEQFF.

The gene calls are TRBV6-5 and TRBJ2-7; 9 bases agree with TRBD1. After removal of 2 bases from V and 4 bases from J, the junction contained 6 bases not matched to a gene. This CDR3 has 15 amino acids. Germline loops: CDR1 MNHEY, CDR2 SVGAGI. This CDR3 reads CASSYGTGRRYEQYF. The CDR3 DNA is TGTGCCAGCAGTTACGGGACAGGGCGCAGGTACGAGCAGTACTTC.

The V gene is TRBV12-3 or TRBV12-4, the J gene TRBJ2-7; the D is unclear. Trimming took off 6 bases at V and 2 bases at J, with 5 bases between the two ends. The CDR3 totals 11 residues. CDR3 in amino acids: CASSRTYEQYF. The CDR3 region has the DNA TGTGCCAGCAGCCGTACCTACGAGCAGTACTTC.

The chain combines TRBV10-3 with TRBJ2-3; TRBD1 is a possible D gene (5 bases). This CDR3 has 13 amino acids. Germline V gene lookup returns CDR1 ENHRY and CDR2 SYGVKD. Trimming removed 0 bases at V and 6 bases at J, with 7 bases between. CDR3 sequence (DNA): TGTGCCATCAGTGAGTCGAAGGGGGATACGCAGTATTTT. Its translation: CAISESKGDTQYF.

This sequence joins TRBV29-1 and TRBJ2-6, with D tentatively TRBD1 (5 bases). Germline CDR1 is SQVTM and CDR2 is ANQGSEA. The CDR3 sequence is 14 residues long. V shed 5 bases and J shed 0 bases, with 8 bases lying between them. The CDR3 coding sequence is TGCAGCGTTCTCGACAGCTCTGGGGCCAACGTCCTGACTTTC. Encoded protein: CSVLDSSGANVLTF.

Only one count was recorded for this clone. This CDR3 reads CASSQSTGDYGYTF. In nucleotides, the CDR3 is TGTGCCAGCAGCCAAAGTACAGGGGACTATGGCTACACCTTC. The chain has TRBV7-2 and TRBJ1-2; 7 bases fit TRBD1. The CDR3 spans 14 residues. J gave up 3 bases and V 5 bases, and 6 bases lay outside the gene matches. Germline CDR1 reads SGHTA; CDR2 reads FQGNSA.

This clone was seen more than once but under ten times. The CDR3, as DNA: TGTGCCAGCAGACGGGACGGGGGAGGTACTGAAGCTTTCTTT. Its translation: CASRRDGGGTEAFF. This chain links TRBV6-5 with TRBJ1-1; tentatively, D is TRBD1 (5 bases). CDR1 is MNHEY, CDR2 SVGAGI, per germline. Trimming removed 6 bases from V and 5 bases from J, with 16 bases in between. This CDR3 is built from 14 residues.

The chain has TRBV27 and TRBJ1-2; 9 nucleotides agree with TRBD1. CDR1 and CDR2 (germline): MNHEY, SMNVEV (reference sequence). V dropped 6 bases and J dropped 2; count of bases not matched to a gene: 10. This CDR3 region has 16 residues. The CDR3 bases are TGTGCCAGCAGAAATCTTCCAGGGACAGGGAACTATGGCTACACCTTC. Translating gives CASRNLPGTGNYGYTF.

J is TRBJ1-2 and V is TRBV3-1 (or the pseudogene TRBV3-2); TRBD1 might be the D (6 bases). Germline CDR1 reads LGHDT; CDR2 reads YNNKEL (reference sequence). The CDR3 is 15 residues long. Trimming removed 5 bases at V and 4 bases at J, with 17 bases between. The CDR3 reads CASSLPAGGRYGYTF. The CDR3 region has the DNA TGTGCCAGCAGCTTACCGGCGGGGGGCCGCTATGGCTACACCTTC.